Listed below are T cell receptor beta chains from one sample, sequenced in a study of blood T cell repertoires in COVID-19. Generated by immunoSEQ multiplex PCR, the TCRdb table keeps only in-frame clones and is missing some. The sample has 400,000 to 450,000 clones; roughly 87% are singletons. The sequencing sample was made of PBMCs or T cells enriched from blood (not recorded which). These receptor sequences come from a man aged 18 to 30 who had recovered from COVID-19. The conserved cysteine and the conserved F or W are not part of the CDR3 here.

v_gene: TRBV4-1; j_gene: TRBJ2-2; CDR3aa: ASSQDMGLINTGELF
v_gene: TRBV5-1; j_gene: TRBJ1-1; CDR3aa: ASSLERGETEAF
v_gene: TRBV29-1; j_gene: TRBJ1-2; CDR3aa: SVPDTGGGGYT
v_gene: TRBV29-1; j_gene: TRBJ2-3; CDR3aa: SAASGTQY
v_gene: TRBV2; j_gene: TRBJ2-1; CDR3aa: ASRDHELAGYNEQF
v_gene: TRBV20-1; j_gene: TRBJ2-5; CDR3aa: SASARGLKETQY
v_gene: TRBV6-5; j_gene: TRBJ2-3; CDR3aa: ASLPAGVDTQY
v_gene: TRBV6-5; j_gene: TRBJ1-1; CDR3aa: ASRARGFSTEAF
v_gene: TRBV2; j_gene: TRBJ1-6; CDR3aa: ASSEGVQSPLH
v_gene: TRBV19; j_gene: TRBJ2-1; CDR3aa: ASSGNRGSYNEQF
v_gene: TRBV12-5; j_gene: TRBJ1-1; CDR3aa: ASGTGGFFPEAF
v_gene: TRBV10-3; j_gene: TRBJ2-7; CDR3aa: AISASGTGVNEQY
v_gene: TRBV5-6; j_gene: TRBJ2-7; CDR3aa: ASSFPGAYEQY
v_gene: TRBV7-9; j_gene: TRBJ1-2; CDR3aa: ASSPSGQDYGYT
v_gene: TRBV13; j_gene: TRBJ1-2; CDR3aa: ASSLDREGDYGYT
v_gene: TRBV5-4; j_gene: TRBJ2-1; CDR3aa: ASSGGGLAGGPYNEQF